This T cell receptor beta chain was recovered during a study of cytomegalovirus exposure and HLA in healthy donors. A multiplex PCR was run with 60 Vbeta primers and 13 Jbeta primers. Using immunoSEQ multiplex PCR, the repertoire was profiled, and TCRdb retains in-frame clones only, with some absent. The sample has more than 85,000 clones, about 77% seen once. Study conclusions and caveats: Per a prior analysis, the majority of TCR beta V segments were productive roughly 87% or roughly 30% of the time.

Worth noting for this clone: Its antigen is still unknown.

This sequence was found in a young woman in good health and CMV-seropositive. Sample: PBMCs.

CDR3 DNA sequence: TGTGCCAGCAGTCTAGCGGGAGTCCCCTACGAGCAGTACTTC. Amino acid sequence: CASSLAGVPYEQYF. The V gene is TRBV6-5, the J gene TRBJ2-7, with TRBD2 matching 10 bases. The CDR3 runs 14 residues. In germline, CDR1 is MNHEY, CDR2 SVGAGI. V gave up 5 bases and J gave up 2 bases; unmatched junction bases: 3.